The entry below gives a single T cell receptor (beta chain) sequence along with its context. The sample is drawn from a study of control samples from healthy donors and cancer patients. Profiling relied on immunoSEQ multiplex PCR, and the TCRdb table lists in-frame clones only, not all of them. The table lists some 120,000 clones, 85% to 95% of them singletons. The length of the CDR3 is 13 residues. Trimming cost V 8 bases and J 4 bases, with 12 bases left between them. Germline CDR1 is SGHTA and CDR2 is FQGNSA. The chain has TRBV7-2 and TRBJ2-4; no clear D. Sequenced sample: blood. This receptor was identified in a man younger than 45 in good health. CDR3 nucleotides: TGTGCCAGCCGACCCACAAGGAAAAACATTCAGTACTTC. Its translation is CASRPTRKNIQYF.